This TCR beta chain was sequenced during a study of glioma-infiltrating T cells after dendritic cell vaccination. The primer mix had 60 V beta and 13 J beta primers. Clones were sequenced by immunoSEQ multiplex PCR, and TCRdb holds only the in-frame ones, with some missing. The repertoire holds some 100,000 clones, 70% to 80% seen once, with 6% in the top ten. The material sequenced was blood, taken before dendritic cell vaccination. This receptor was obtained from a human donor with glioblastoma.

In DNA form, the CDR3 reads TGTGCCAGCAGTAGATCCCTAGCGGGAGCTAATTCGAACACCGGGGAGCTGTTTTTT. Its translation: CASSRSLAGANSNTGELFF. The chain links TRBV27 to TRBJ2-2, with 10 bases lining up with TRBD2. Losses at the gene ends were 5 bases for V and 0 bases for J; bases not matched to a gene: 12. CDR3 length equals 19 residues. Germline V gene sequence: CDR1 MNHEY, CDR2 SMNVEV (reference sequence).